This T cell receptor beta chain was documented in a study of vaccination effects on CD4 cells after COVID-19. The CDR3 covers 15 residues. CDR1 and CDR2 from the germline V gene are LGHNA and YNFKEQ. Trimming stripped 1 base from V and 4 bases from J, with 11 bases between. Generated by immunoSEQ multiplex PCR, the TCRdb table keeps only in-frame clones and is missing some. This sample has roughly 48,000 clones, with more than 65% found just once. With more than nine days of culture completed, CD4+ T cells were isolated. Vaccine recipients had no previous SARS-CoV-2 infection; their nucleocapsid antibodies were negative. To note about this clone: Its antigen remains unknown.

Study results and limitations: By a late point after vaccination, infection- and vaccine-induced clones had shrunk markedly through clonal contraction. Researchers reported few convalescent patients and no early post-infection timepoints in the study.

The input for sequencing was CD4+ T cells from PBMCs cultured without peptide, taken before COVID-19 vaccination. This rearrangement joins TRBV4-2 to TRBJ2-1; D unresolved. The TCR originated in a human donor who received a COVID-19 vaccine. The DNA for the CDR3 is TGTGCCAGCAGCCAAGCCTCTGGTATGTACAATGAGCAGTTCTTC. This gives the protein CASSQASGMYNEQFF.